The rows below give T cell receptor beta chains drawn from one sample of a study of cytomegalovirus exposure and HLA in healthy donors. Profiling relied on immunoSEQ multiplex PCR, and the TCRdb table lists in-frame clones only, not all of them. The table lists approximately 300,000 clones, about nine tenths of them singletons. Sequencing input: PBMCs. The receptors stem from a woman between 25 and 40 years old in good health and CMV-seropositive. Each CDR3 is given with its conserved first and last residue. A D gene is named only where the DNA matches it firmly. Size is omitted from some rows. Given values are once, few, many or a class for expanded clones.

cdr3_aa: CASSQGDNQPQHF; cdr3_nt: TGTGCCAGCAGCCAAGGAGACAATCAGCCCCAGCATTTT; v_call: TRBV16; clone_size: few; d_call: .; j_call: TRBJ1-5
cdr3_aa: CASSSKPGLVADTQYF; cdr3_nt: TGTGCCAGCAGCTCAAAACCGGGACTAGTGGCAGATACGCAGTATTTT; v_call: TRBV13; clone_size: .; d_call: TRBD2; j_call: TRBJ2-3
cdr3_aa: CASSPLWTSGSYEQYF; cdr3_nt: TGTGCCAGCAGCCCCCTTTGGACTAGCGGGAGCTACGAGCAGTACTTC; v_call: TRBV9; clone_size: .; d_call: TRBD2; j_call: TRBJ2-7
cdr3_aa: CAISPRDRGSTEAFF; cdr3_nt: TGTGCCATCAGCCCGCGGGACAGGGGATCTACCGAAGCTTTCTTT; v_call: TRBV10-3; clone_size: .; d_call: TRBD1; j_call: TRBJ1-1
cdr3_aa: CASSPGGDEQYF; cdr3_nt: TGTGCCAGCAGCCCCGGTGGGGACGAGCAGTACTTC; v_call: TRBV7-7; clone_size: .; d_call: .; j_call: TRBJ2-7
cdr3_aa: CASSSLTGGSWFF; cdr3_nt: TGTGCCAGCAGTTCTTTGACAGGGGGCTCTTGGTTCTTC; v_call: TRBV28; clone_size: once; d_call: TRBD1; j_call: TRBJ2-1
cdr3_aa: CASSRDRVDTEAFF; cdr3_nt: TGTGCCAGCAGTCGCGACAGGGTGGACACTGAAGCTTTCTTT; v_call: TRBV6-5; clone_size: .; d_call: TRBD1; j_call: TRBJ1-1
cdr3_aa: CASSPGTSGEQETQYF; cdr3_nt: TGTGCCAGCAGCCCCGGGACTAGCGGGGAACAAGAGACCCAGTACTTC; v_call: TRBV13; clone_size: .; d_call: TRBD2; j_call: TRBJ2-5
cdr3_aa: CASSLDGGDEKLFF; cdr3_nt: TGCGCCAGCAGCTTGGATGGAGGGGATGAAAAACTGTTTTTT; v_call: TRBV5-1; clone_size: .; d_call: .; j_call: TRBJ1-4
cdr3_aa: CASSGRQGANYGYTF; cdr3_nt: TGTGCCAGCAGCGGACGACAGGGAGCTAACTATGGCTACACCTTC; v_call: TRBV5-6; clone_size: .; d_call: TRBD1; j_call: TRBJ1-2
cdr3_aa: CASSATRLAGVRAADTQYF; cdr3_nt: TGTGCCAGCAGCGCCACACGACTAGCGGGAGTTCGTGCGGCAGATACGCAGTATTTT; v_call: TRBV9; clone_size: .; d_call: TRBD2; j_call: TRBJ2-3
cdr3_aa: CASSEAFSGVDEQYF; cdr3_nt: TGTGCCAGCAGTGAAGCCTTCTCTGGGGTGGACGAGCAGTACTTC; v_call: TRBV6-1; clone_size: .; d_call: .; j_call: TRBJ2-7
cdr3_aa: CASSVVPLPEKLFF; cdr3_nt: TGTGCCAGCAGCGTAGTCCCCTTGCCCGAAAAACTGTTTTTT; v_call: TRBV9; clone_size: .; d_call: .; j_call: TRBJ1-4
cdr3_aa: CAIRQGGSYNEQFF; cdr3_nt: TGTGCCATAAGACAGGGAGGCTCCTACAATGAGCAGTTCTTC; v_call: TRBV10-3; clone_size: .; d_call: .; j_call: TRBJ2-1
cdr3_aa: CASKADRGRLAGGRYWETQYF; cdr3_nt: TGTGCCAGCAAGGCGGACAGGGGGCGCCTAGCGGGCGGACGCTACTGGGAGACCCAGTACTTC; v_call: TRBV27; clone_size: .; d_call: TRBD1; j_call: TRBJ2-5
cdr3_aa: CASSLYHPLSGELFF; cdr3_nt: TGTGCCAGCAGTTTATACCATCCCTTGAGCGGGGAGCTGTTTTTT; v_call: TRBV28; clone_size: .; d_call: .; j_call: TRBJ2-2
cdr3_aa: CASSYSREAYEQYF; cdr3_nt: TGTGCCAGCAGTTACTCGAGGGAGGCCTACGAGCAGTACTTC; v_call: TRBV6-5; clone_size: .; d_call: .; j_call: TRBJ2-7
cdr3_aa: CASSYFREGPWNSPLHF; cdr3_nt: TGTGCCAGCAGCTACTTTCGTGAGGGGCCCTGGAATTCACCCCTCCACTTT; v_call: TRBV13; clone_size: .; d_call: .; j_call: TRBJ1-6